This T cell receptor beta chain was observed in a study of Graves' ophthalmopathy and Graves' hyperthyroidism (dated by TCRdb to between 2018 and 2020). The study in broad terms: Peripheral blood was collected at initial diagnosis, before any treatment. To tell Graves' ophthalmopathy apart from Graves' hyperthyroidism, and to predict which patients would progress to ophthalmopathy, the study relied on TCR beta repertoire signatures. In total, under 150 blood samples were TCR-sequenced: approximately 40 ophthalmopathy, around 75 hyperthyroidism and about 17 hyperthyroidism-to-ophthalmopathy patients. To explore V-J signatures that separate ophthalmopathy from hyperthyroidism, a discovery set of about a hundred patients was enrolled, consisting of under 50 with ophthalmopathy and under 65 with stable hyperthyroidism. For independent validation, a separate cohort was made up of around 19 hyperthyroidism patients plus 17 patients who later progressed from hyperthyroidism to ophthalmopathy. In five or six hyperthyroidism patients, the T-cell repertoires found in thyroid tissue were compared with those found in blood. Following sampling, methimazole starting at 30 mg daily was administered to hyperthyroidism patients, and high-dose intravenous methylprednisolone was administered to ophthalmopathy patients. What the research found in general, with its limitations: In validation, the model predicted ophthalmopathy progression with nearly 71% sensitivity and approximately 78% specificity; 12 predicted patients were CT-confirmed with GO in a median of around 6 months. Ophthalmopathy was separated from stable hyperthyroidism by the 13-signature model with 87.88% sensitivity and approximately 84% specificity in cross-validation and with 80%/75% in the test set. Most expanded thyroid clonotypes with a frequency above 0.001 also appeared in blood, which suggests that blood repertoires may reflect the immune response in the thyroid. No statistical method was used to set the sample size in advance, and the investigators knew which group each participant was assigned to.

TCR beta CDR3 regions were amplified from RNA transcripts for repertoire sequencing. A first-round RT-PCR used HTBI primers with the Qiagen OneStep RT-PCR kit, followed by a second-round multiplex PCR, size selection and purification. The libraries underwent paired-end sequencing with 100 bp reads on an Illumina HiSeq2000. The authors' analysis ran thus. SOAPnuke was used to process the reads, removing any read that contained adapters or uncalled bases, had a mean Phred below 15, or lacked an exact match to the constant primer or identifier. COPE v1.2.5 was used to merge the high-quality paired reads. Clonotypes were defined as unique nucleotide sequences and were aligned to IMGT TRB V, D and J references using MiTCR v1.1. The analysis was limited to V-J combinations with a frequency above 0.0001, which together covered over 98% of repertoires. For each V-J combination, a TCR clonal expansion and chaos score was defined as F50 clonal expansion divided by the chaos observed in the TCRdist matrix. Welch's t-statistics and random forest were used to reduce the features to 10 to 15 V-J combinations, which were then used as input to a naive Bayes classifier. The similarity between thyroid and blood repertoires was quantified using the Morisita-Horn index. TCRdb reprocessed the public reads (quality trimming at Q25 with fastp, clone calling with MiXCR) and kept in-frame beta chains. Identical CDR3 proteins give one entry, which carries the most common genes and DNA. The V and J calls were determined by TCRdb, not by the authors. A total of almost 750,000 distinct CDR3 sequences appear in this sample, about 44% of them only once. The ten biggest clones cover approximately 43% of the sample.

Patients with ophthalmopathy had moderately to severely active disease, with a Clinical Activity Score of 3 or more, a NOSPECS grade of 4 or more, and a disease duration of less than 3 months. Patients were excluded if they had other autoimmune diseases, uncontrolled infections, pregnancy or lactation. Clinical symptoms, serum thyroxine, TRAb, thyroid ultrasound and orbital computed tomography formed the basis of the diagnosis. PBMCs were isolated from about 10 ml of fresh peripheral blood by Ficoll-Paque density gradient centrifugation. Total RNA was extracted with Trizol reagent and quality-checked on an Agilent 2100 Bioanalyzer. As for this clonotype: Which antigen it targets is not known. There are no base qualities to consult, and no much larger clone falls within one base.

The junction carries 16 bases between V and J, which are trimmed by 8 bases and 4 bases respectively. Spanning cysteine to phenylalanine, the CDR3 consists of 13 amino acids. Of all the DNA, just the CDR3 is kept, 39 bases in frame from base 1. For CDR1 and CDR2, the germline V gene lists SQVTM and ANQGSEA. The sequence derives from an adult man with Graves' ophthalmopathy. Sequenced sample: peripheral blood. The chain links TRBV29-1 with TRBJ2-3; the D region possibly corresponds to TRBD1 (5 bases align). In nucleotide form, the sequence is TGCAGCACCCGCGCAGGGCCGGCAGATACGCAGTATTTT. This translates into CSTRAGPADTQYF.